This T cell receptor (beta chain) appears in the sequencing data of a study of cytomegalovirus exposure and HLA in healthy donors. Trimming pared 1 base from V and 4 bases from J, leaving 13 bases between. This CDR3 spans 15 amino acids. The germline gives CDR1 SGHVS, CDR2 FQNEAQ. Broader study findings: Reported performance of the classifier showed diagnosis of cytomegalovirus status with high specificity and sensitivity. There were around 160 TCR beta chains listed as cytomegalovirus-associated. Most TCR sequences were seen very rarely across donors, but some public TCRs occurred in many.

Libraries were prepared by immunoSEQ multiplex PCR; TCRdb keeps only in-frame clonotypes and omits some of them. The sample has around 120,000 clones, 80% to 90% seen once. Concerning this clone: Its matching antigen is unknown.

The sample was PBMCs. This chain links TRBV7-8 with TRBJ1-2; D might be TRBD1 (5 bases). The sequence was obtained from a man aged 18 to 29 in good health and CMV-seropositive. The DNA for the CDR3 is TGTGCCAGCAGCTTAGGAGCGGGGACGAGCTATGGCTACACCTTC. Encoded protein: CASSLGAGTSYGYTF.